The 21 T cell receptor beta chains presented below share a single source sample, sequenced in a study of shared clonotypes between healthy human individuals. TCRdb keeps only in-frame clones here, not all; method: immunoSEQ multiplex PCR. The repertoire includes approximately 1.1 million clones, 75% to 80% of them detected once, and roughly 0.56% sits in the top ten. What was sequenced was memory CD4+ T cells from PBMCs. Subset specified: CD45RA-negative fraction. These receptors originate from a man aged 18-30 years in good health. Some clones in this sample may be carry-over from other donors' samples.

V usage is TRBV6-6 and J usage is TRBJ1-2; 8 bases match TRBD1. J was trimmed by 4 bases and V by 7 bases; bases with no gene match: 14. This CDR3 is 16 amino acids long. From germline, CDR1 is MNHNY and CDR2 SVGAGI (reference sequence). The CDR3 nucleotides are TGTGCCAGCACCTCGGGACAGGCGTCCTTATTCTATGGCTACACCTTC. The encoded protein is CASTSGQASLFYGYTF.

The chain is built from TRBV11-3 and TRBJ2-7; 7 positions match TRBD2. V shed 5 bases and J 4 bases; nucleotides not matched to a gene: 5. CDR1 SGHNT and CDR2 YENEEA come from the germline V gene. The CDR3 covers 13 residues. The CDR3 reads CASSRTRGYEQYF. In DNA, the CDR3 is TGTGCCAGCAGCCGGACTAGGGGATACGAGCAGTACTTC. The variable domain in full, completed from reference TRBV11-3 and TRBJ2-7, reads EAGVVQSPRYKIIEKKQPVAFWCNPISGHNTLYWYLQNLGQGPELLIRYENEEAVDDSQLPKDRFSAERLKGVDSTLKIQPAELGDSAVYLCASSRTRGYEQYFGPGTRLTVT.

The V and J genes are TRBV6-1 and TRBJ2-3, with D maybe TRBD2 (6 bases). The V end was cut by 8 bases, the J end by 8 bases, with 17 bases between. The CDR3 has 13 amino acids. Per germline, CDR1 MNHNS and CDR2 SASEGT. DNA of the CDR3: TGTGCCAGCCTCCTAAGTCGGGGGATTACGCAGTATTTT. It is translated as CASLLSRGITQYF.

The chain carries TRBV5-4 and TRBJ1-3; 12 bases line up with TRBD1. Germline V lookup: CDR1 SGHNT, CDR2 YYREEE (reference sequence). The CDR3 is 15 residues long. Unmatched junction bases numbered 6, after V lost 3 bases and J lost 8 bases. CDR3: CASSSGDRGRHTIYF. As DNA, the CDR3 is TGTGCCAGCAGCTCGGGGGACAGGGGGCGTCACACCATATATTTT.

This chain uses TRBV10-3 with TRBJ1-1, with no clear D. Germline CDR1 reads ENHRY; CDR2 reads SYGVKD. The CDR3 runs 15 residues. Trimming took 11 bases from V and 4 from J, leaving 23 bases between them. In DNA, the CDR3 is TGTGCCGCACAACACGAAAGGGTTGGAGGCACTGAAGCTTTCTTT. Its protein product is CAAQHERVGGTEAFF.

The CDR3 region is CASSSWTGPIYGYTF. CDR3 coding DNA: TGTGCCAGCAGCTCCTGGACAGGGCCAATCTATGGCTACACCTTC. The J gene is TRBJ1-2, the V gene TRBV7-9; 8 nucleotides line up with TRBD1. Germline CDR1 SEHNR, CDR2 FQNEAQ (reference sequence). J gave up 4 bases and V 4 bases, and 8 bases lay outside the gene matches. The CDR3 extends over 15 amino acids.

As to this clone: This specimen includes other DNA sequences encoding the same CDR3. The chain has TRBV6-1 and TRBJ2-7; D is perhaps TRBD2 (5 bases). The ends were cut back, 5 bases at V and 1 base at J, with 12 bases in the middle. The CDR3 runs to 14 residues. Germline V gene lookup returns CDR1 MNHNS and CDR2 SASEGT. CDR3 nucleotide sequence: TGTGCCAGCAGTCCCAGGACTGAGTCCTACGAGCAGTACTTC. Encoded protein: CASSPRTESYEQYF.

A note on this clone: A read error likely explains this, since a far larger clone differs by one base. The chain uses TRBV7-2 and TRBJ2-5; TRBD1 matches at 7 bases. The CDR3 has 14 residues. Germline V gives CDR1 SGHTA, CDR2 FQGNSA. J lost 4 bases, V lost 2 bases, and 4 bases had no gene match. The CDR3 nucleotides read TGTGCCAGCAGCTTACGACAGGGTGGAGAGACCCAGTACTTC. This encodes CASSLRQGGETQYF.

Notes on this clone: Other nucleotide sequences from this sample produce the same CDR3. The chain uses TRBV5-4 and TRBJ2-3, with 8 bases lining up with TRBD1. Germline V gene lookup returns CDR1 SGHNT and CDR2 YYREEE (reference sequence). The CDR3 has 15 residues. Trimming took 3 bases from V and 6 from J; bases not matched to a gene: 9. CDR3 bases: TGTGCCAGCAGCTCGCAGGGGGCAGGAGCGGATACGCAGTATTTT. It is translated as CASSSQGAGADTQYF.

V and J are TRBV6-1 and TRBJ2-1; 10 nucleotides match TRBD2. With 6 bases clipped from V and 6 bases from J, the junction kept 8 bases outside the gene matches. The CDR3 contains 15 residues. The germline V gene encodes CDR1 MNHNS and CDR2 SASEGT. The CDR3 protein is CASRDLAGVVNEQFF. Here the CDR3 DNA reads TGTGCCAGCAGGGACCTAGCGGGAGTGGTCAATGAGCAGTTCTTC.

This clone occurred a few times. CDR3 region: CASSVTGSGRKGANVLTF. The DNA of the CDR3 is TGTGCCAGCAGCGTAACCGGGAGCGGGCGCAAAGGAGCCAACGTCCTGACTTTC. The V call is TRBV9, the J call TRBJ2-6, with TRBD2 as a possible D gene (6 bases). Trimming left V 1 base short and J 7 bases short, with 21 bases between. The CDR3 covers 18 residues. The germline gives CDR1 SGDLS, CDR2 YYNGEE.

The rearrangement uses TRBV28 and TRBJ1-1, with a tentative D call TRBD1 (5 bases). V dropped 3 bases and J dropped 6 bases, with 23 bases sitting between them. Germline CDR1 is MDHEN and CDR2 is SYDVKM. This CDR3 region has 17 residues. The CDR3 DNA is TGTGCCAGCAGTTTTATGGGGGGAAGGAGGGGCAGGGCTGAAGCTTTCTTT. It is translated as CASSFMGGRRGRAEAFF.

This chain uses TRBV19 with TRBJ2-1; possibly TRBD1 or TRBD2 for D (5 bases each). Trimming shortened V by 5 bases and J by 7 bases, and 21 bases separated the two germline ends. From germline, CDR1 is LNHDA and CDR2 SQIVND (reference sequence). CDR3 size: 16 residues. The CDR3 DNA is TGTGCCAGTAGTCCTCTCGGGGCAGGCTCGGGGAATGAGCAGTTCTTC. Translating gives CASSPLGAGSGNEQFF.

The chain couples TRBV28 to TRBJ1-5; 10 bases agree with TRBD1. Trimming took 6 bases from V and 5 from J; bases not matched to a gene: 4. The CDR3 consists of 14 residues. Germline V gene sequence: CDR1 MDHEN, CDR2 SYDVKM. The CDR3 DNA sequence: TGTGCCAGCAGAGGGGACAGGGGTTATCAGCCCCAGCATTTT. This codes for CASRGDRGYQPQHF.

V gene TRBV27 combines with J gene TRBJ2-1; 8 nucleotides agree with TRBD1. V trimming: 6 bases; J trimming: 3 bases; junction bases outside the gene matches: 7. Germline loops: CDR1 MNHEY, CDR2 SMNVEV (reference sequence). The CDR3 runs 15 residues. The CDR3 DNA follows: TGTGCCAGCAGCCACGACAGGGGTTACTACAATGAGCAGTTCTTC. Protein product: CASSHDRGYYNEQFF.

This chain links TRBV29-1 with TRBJ2-1, with TRBD2 identical over 7 bases. With V trimmed by 4 bases and J by 9 bases, 6 bases remained unmatched. The CDR3 length is 12 residues. Germline V lookup: CDR1 SQVTM, CDR2 ANQGSEA. The CDR3 protein is CSVGGRALEQFF. The CDR3 region has the DNA TGCAGCGTTGGAGGGAGGGCCCTTGAGCAGTTCTTC.

The rearrangement joins TRBV6-5 to TRBJ1-1, with D hard to call. The CDR3 loop spans 11 amino acids. Per germline, CDR1 MNHEY and CDR2 SVGAGI. The V end was cut by 2 bases, the J end by 10 bases, with 8 bases between. In DNA, the CDR3 is TGTGCCAGCAGTTACCAGCAGGCAGCTTTCTTT. Translating it yields CASSYQQAAFF.

The chain has TRBV10-2 and TRBJ1-4; D might be TRBD1 (5 bases). Looked up from germline, CDR1 is WSHSY and CDR2 is SAAADI. The CDR3 length is 15 residues. The V end was cut by 7 bases, the J end by 2 bases, with 14 bases between. CDR3 loop: CASNDPRATNEKLFF. As DNA, the CDR3 is TGCGCCAGCAACGATCCCAGGGCCACTAATGAAAAACTGTTTTTT.

The chain carries TRBV11-3 and TRBJ2-3; TRBD2 agrees at 12 bases. This CDR3 is built from 16 residues. V shed 4 bases and J 6 bases; nucleotides not matched to a gene: 8. Germline V gives CDR1 SGHNT, CDR2 YENEEA. CDR3 protein: CASSSGLAGFGDTQYF. The CDR3 DNA reads TGTGCCAGCAGCTCCGGACTAGCGGGATTTGGCGATACGCAGTATTTT.

This chain joins TRBV27 and TRBJ2-5; possibly TRBD2 for D (5 bases). The CDR3 contains 13 residues. The ends were cut back, 6 bases at V and 4 bases at J, with 12 bases in the middle. CDR1 and CDR2 from the germline V gene are MNHEY and SMNVEV (reference sequence). CDR3 sequence: CASRPYAGETQYF. The CDR3 bases are TGTGCCAGCAGGCCCTACGCGGGAGAGACCCAGTACTTC.

The J gene is TRBJ2-1, the V gene TRBV5-1; 8 bases line up with TRBD1. Germline CDR1 and CDR2: SGHRS and YFSETQ. Losses at the gene ends were 2 bases for V and 4 bases for J; bases not matched to a gene: 5. The CDR3 length is 15 residues. This CDR3 is CASSLRTGLYNEQFF. CDR3 nucleotides: TGCGCCAGCAGCTTAAGGACAGGGCTATACAATGAGCAGTTCTTC.